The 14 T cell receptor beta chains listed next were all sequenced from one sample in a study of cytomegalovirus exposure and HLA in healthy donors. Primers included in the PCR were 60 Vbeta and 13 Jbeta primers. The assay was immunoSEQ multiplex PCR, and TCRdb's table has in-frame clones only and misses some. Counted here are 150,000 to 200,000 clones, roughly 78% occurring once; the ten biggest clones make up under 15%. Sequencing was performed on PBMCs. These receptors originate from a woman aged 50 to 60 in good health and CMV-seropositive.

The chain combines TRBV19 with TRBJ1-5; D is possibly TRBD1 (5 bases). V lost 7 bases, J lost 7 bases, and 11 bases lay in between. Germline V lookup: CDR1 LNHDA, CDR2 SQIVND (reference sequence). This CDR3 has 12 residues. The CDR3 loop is CASTYGGQPQHF. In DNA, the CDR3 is TGTGCCAGTACCTATGGGGGGCAGCCCCAGCATTTT.

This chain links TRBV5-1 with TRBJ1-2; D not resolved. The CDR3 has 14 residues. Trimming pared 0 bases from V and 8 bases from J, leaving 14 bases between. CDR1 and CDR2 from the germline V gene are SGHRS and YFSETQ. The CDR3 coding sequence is TGCGCCAGCAGCTTGGGGGTTATTCCGGAGGGCTACACCTTC. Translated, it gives CASSLGVIPEGYTF.

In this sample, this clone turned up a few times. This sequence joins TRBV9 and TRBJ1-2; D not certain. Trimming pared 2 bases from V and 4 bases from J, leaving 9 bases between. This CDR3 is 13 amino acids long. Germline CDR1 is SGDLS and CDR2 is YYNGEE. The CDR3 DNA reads TGTGCCAGCAGCGTTTCGGAGGGCTATGGCTACACCTTC. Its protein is CASSVSEGYGYTF. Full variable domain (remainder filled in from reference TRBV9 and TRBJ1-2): DSGVTQTPKHLITATGQRVTLRCSPRSGDLSVYWYQQSLDQGLQFLIQYYNGEERAKGNILERFSAQQFPDLHSELNLSSLELGDSALYFCASSVSEGYGYTFGSGTRLTVV.

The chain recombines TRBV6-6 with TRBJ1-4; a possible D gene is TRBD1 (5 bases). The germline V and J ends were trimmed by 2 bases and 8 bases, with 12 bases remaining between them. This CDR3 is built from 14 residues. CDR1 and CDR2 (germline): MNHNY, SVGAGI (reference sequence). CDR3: CASSYTTVGEKLFF. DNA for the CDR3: TGTGCCAGCAGTTACACGACAGTTGGGGAAAAACTGTTTTTT.

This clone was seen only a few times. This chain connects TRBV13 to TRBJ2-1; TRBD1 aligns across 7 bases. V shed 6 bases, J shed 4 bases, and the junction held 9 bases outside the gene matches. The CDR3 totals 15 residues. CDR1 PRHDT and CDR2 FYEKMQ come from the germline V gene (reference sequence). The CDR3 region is CASSYTAGGYNEQFF. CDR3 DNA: TGTGCCAGCAGTTATACCGCAGGGGGTTACAATGAGCAGTTCTTC.

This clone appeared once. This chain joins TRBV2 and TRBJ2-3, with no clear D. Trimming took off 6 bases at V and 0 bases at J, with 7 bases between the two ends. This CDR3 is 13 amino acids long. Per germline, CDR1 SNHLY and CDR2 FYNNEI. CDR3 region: CASRATSTDTQYF. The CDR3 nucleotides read TGTGCCAGCAGGGCGACTAGCACAGATACGCAGTATTTT.

The CDR3 is CASTGGEYEQYF. In nucleotides, the CDR3 is TGTGCCAGCACAGGCGGGGAATACGAGCAGTACTTC. V usage is TRBV7-9 and J usage is TRBJ2-7; possibly TRBD2 for D (6 bases). Trimming removed 7 bases at V and 4 bases at J, with 11 bases between. The germline CDR1 and CDR2 sequences are SEHNR and FQNEAQ (reference sequence). CDR3 length: 12 residues.

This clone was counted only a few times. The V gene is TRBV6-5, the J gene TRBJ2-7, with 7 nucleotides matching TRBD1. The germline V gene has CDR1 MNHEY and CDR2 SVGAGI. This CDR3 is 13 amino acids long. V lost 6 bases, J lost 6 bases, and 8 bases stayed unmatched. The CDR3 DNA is TGTGCCAGCAGCCTCAGACAGGGCTCCGAGCAGTACTTC. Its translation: CASSLRQGSEQYF.

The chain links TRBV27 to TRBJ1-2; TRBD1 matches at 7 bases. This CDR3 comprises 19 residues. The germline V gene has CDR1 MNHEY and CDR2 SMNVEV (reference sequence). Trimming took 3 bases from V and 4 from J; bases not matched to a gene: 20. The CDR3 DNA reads TGTGCCAGCAGTTTCACACCCTTTCCCGGGACAGAAATCCCCTATGGCTACACCTTC. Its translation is CASSFTPFPGTEIPYGYTF.

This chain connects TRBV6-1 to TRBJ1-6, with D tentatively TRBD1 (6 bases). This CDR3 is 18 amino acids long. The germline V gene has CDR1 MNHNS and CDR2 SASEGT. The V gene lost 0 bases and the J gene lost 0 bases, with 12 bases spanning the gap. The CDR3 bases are TGTGCCAGCAGTGAAGCTCGGACAGCCTTCTCCTATAATTCACCCCTCCACTTT. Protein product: CASSEARTAFSYNSPLHF.

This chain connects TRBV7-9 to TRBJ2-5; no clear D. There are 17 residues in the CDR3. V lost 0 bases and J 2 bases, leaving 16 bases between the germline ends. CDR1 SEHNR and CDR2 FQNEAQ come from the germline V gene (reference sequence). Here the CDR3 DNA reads TGTGCCAGCAGCTTAGCGCATCTTATGGCAGGTCAAGAGACCCAGTACTTC. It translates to CASSLAHLMAGQETQYF.

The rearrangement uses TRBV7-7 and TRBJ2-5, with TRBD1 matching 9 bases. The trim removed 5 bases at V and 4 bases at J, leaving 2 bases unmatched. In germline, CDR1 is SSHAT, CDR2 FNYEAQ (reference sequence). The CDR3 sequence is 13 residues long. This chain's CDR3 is CASSRDRAETQYF. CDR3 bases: TGTGCCAGCAGCCGGGACAGGGCAGAGACCCAGTACTTC.

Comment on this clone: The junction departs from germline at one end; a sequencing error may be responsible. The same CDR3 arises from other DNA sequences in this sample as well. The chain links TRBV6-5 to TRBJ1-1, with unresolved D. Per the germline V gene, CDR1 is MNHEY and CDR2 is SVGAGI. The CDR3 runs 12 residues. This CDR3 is CATRAGNTEAFF. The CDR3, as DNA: TGCGCTACGAGGGCAGGGAACACTGAAGCTTTCTTT.

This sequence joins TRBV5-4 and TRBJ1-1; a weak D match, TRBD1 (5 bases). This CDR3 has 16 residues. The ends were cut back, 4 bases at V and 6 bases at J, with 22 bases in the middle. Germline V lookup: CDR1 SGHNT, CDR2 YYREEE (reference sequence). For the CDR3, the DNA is TGTGCCAGCAGCCCCTCCCGGACACAACCCCCACCTGAAGCTTTCTTT. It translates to CASSPSRTQPPPEAFF.